This T cell receptor (beta chain) came from a study of immune evolution from preneoplasia to lung adenocarcinoma. Resections took place in Japan or China from the mid-2010s to the late 2010s. A few counts support this clone. Its matching antigen is unknown. General study findings and limits: Top clone frequencies peaked in normal lung, apparently declining through invasive adenocarcinoma. KRAS-mutant nodules had the highest T cell clonality.

Clones were sequenced by immunoSEQ multiplex PCR, and TCRdb holds only the in-frame ones, with some missing. The sample carries some 41,000 clones, around 79% recorded once. This clonotype originated in a person between 55 and 69 years old with lung adenocarcinoma. The sample consisted of FFPE invasive lung adenocarcinoma tissue.

The CDR3 sequence is CASSVSGEGGQPQHF. The CDR3 DNA reads TGTGCCAGCAGTGTATCTGGGGAAGGGGGACAGCCCCAGCATTTT. The V gene is TRBV6-1, the J gene TRBJ1-5; D is perhaps TRBD1 (6 bases). CDR1 MNHNS and CDR2 SASEGT come from the germline V gene. This CDR3 comprises 15 residues. V shed 4 bases and J shed 7 bases, with 17 bases lying between them.